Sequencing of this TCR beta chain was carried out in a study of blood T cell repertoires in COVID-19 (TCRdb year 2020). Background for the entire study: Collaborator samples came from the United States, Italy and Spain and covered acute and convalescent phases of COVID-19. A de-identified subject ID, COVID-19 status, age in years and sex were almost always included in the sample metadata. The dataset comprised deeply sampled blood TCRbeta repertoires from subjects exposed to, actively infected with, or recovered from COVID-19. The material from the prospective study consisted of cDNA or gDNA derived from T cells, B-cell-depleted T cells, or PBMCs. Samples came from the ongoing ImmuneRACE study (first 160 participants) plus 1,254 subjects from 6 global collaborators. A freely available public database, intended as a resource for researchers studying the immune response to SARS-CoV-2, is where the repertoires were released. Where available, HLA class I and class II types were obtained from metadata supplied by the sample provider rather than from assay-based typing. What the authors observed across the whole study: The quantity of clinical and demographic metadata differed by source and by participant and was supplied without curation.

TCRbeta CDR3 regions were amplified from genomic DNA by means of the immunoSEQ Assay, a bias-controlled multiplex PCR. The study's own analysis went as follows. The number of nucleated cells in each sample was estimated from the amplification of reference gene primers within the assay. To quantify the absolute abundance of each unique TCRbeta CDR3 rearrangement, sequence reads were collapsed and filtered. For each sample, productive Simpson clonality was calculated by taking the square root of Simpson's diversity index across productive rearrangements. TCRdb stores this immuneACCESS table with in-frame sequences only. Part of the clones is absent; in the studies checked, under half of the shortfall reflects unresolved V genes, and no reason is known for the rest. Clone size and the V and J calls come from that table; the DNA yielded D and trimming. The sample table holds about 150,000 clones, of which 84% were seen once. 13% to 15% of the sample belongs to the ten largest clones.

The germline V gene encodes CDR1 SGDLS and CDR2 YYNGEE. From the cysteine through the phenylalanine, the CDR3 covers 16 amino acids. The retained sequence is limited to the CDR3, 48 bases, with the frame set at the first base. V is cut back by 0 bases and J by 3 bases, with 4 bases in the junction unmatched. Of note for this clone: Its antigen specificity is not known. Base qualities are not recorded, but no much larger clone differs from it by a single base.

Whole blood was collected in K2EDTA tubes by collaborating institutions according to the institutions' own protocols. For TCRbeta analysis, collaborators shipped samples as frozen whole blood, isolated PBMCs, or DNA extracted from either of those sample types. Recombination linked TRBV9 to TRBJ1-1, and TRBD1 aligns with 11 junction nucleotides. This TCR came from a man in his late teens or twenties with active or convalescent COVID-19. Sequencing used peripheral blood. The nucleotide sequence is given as TGTGCCAGCAGCGTAGGAGGACAGGGGGCAGACACTGAAGCTTTCTTT. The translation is CASSVGGQGADTEAFF. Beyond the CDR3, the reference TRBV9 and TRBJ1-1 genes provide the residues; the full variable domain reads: DSGVTQTPKHLITATGQRVTLRCSPRSGDLSVYWYQQSLDQGLQFLIQYYNGEERAKGNILERFSAQQFPDLHSELNLSSLELGDSALYFCASSVGGQGADTEAFFGQGTRLTVV.